The table lists the clone carrying this TCR beta chain with a count of one. Some clones are missing from TCRdb's copy, which holds only in-frame ones; the method was immunoSEQ multiplex PCR. The sample holds around 69,000 clones, more than 75% seen once. This entry is derived from a study of technical replicates of blood from a handful of donors. The TCR originated in a human donor in good health. Some clones in this sample may be carry-over from other donors' samples. The sequenced sample was PBMCs.

The CDR3 is CASSRGGSGNQPQHF. The CDR3, as DNA: TGTGCCAGCAGTAGAGGGGGATCGGGCAATCAGCCCCAGCATTTT. The genes are TRBV5-4 and TRBJ1-5, with TRBD1 as a possible D gene (6 bases). This CDR3 has 15 amino acids. Per germline, CDR1 SGHNT and CDR2 YYREEE (reference sequence). V was pared by 5 bases and J by 2 bases, with 14 bases between. Full variable domain (missing parts from reference TRBV5-4 and TRBJ1-5): ETGVTQSPTHLIKTRGQQVTLRCSSQSGHNTVSWYQQALGQGPQFIFQYYREEENGRGNFPPRFSGLQFPNYSSELNVNALELDDSALYLCASSRGGSGNQPQHFGDGTRLSIL.